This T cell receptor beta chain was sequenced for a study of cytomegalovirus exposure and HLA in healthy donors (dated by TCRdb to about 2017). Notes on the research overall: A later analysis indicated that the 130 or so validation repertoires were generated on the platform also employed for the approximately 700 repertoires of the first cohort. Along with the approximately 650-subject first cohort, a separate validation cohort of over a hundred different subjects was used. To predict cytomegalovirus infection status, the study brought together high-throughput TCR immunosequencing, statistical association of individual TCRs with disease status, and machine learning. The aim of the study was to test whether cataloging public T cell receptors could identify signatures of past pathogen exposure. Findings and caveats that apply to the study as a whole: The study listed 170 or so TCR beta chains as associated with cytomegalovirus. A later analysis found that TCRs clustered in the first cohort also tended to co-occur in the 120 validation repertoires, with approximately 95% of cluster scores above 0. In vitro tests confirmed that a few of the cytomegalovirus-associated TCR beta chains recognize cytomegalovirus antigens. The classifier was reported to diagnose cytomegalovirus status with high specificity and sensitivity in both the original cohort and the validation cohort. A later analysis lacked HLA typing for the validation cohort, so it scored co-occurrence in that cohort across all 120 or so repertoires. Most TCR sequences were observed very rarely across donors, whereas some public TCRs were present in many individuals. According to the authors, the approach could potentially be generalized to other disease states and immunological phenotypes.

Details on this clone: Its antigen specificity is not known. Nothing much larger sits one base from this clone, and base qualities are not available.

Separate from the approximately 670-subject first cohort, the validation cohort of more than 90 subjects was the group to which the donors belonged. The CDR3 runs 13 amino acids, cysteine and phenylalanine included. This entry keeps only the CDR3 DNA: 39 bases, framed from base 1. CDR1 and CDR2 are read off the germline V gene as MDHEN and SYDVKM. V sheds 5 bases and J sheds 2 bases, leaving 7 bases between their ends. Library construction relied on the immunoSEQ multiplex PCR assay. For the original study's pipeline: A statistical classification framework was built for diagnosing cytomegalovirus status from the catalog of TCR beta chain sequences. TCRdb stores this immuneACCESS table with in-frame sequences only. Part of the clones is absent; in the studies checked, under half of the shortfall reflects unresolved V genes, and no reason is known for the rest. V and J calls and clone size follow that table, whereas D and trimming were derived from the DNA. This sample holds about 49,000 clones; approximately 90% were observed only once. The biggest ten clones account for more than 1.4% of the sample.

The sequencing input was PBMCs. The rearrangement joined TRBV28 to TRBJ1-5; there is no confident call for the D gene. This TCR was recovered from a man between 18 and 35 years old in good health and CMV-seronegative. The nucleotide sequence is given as TGTGCCAGCAGTGTGAGGGGCAATCAGCCCCAGCATTTT. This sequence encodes CASSVRGNQPQHF.